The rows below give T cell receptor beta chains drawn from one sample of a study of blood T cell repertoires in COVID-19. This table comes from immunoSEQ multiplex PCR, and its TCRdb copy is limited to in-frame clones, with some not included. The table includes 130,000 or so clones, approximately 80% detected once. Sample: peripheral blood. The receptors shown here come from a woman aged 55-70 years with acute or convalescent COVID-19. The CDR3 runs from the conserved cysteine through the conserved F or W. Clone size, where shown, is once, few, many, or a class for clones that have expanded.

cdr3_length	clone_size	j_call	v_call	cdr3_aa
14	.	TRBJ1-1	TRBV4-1	CASSPGGLNTEAFF
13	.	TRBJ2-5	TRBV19	CASSWTDEETQYF
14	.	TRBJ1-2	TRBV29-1	CSVLDPQDLYGYTF
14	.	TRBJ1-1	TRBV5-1	CASSKGQGNNEAFF
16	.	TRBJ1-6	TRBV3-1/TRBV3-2	CASSPLGASENSPLHF
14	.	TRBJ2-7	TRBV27	CASSLQAVLGEQYF
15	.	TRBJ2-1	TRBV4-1	CASSRAAGGYNEQFF
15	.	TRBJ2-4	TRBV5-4	CASSHFDRGEGIQYF
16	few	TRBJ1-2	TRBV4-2	CASSQGGGKEYYGYTF
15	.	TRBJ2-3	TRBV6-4	CASSLAGARTDTQYF
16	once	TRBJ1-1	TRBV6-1	CASSEGRGPLNTEAFF
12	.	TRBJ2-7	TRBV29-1	CSVAGSSYEQYF
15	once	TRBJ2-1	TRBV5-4	CASSLESWGPNEQFF
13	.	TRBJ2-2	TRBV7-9	CASNRGEGGELFF
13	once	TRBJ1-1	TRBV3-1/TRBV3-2	CASRLRLNTEAFF
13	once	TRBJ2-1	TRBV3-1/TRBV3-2	CASSSLQGIEQFF
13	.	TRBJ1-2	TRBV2	CASSEGQFYGYTF
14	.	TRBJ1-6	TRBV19	CASRGVGIGSPLHF
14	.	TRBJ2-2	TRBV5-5	CASSVAGQTGELFF
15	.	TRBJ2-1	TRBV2	CASSYRGWAGEKQFF
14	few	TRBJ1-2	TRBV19	CASRHPGQMYGYTF
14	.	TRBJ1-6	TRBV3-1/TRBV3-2	CASSQGLAYSPLHF
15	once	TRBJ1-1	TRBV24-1	CATSDQDSLNTEAFF
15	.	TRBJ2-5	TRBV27	CASSLYQGAWETQYF
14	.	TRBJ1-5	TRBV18	CASSPNAGDQPQHF
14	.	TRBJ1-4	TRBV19	CASSIGGVDEKLFF
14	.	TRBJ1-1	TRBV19	CASSILLGGAEAFF
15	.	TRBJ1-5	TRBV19	CASSGGAVSNQPQHF
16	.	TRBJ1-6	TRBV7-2	CASSSLGGPSYSPLHF
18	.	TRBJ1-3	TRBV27	CASSLGWGQANSGNTIYF
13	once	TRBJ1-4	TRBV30	CAWSSQGQGKLFF
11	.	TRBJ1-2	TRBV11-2	CASSFRGGYTF
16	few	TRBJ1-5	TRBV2	CASSGGQGVSNQPQHF
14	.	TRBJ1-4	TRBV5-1	CASSLRGASEKLFF
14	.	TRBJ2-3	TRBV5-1	CASSLLGPADTQYF
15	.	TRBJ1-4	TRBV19	CASSGFGQINEKLFF
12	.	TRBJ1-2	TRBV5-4	CASSSGFLGYTF
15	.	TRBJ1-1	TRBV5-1	CASSQGTFLNTEAFF
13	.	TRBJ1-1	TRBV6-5	CASSYGRRTEAFF
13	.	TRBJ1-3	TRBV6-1	CATFYTGENTIYF
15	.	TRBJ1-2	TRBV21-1	CATITEDFSEYGYTF
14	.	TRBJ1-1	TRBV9	CASSVDRGGTEAFF
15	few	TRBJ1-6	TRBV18	CASSPDSIRNSPLHF